These T cell receptor beta chains were read from a single sample in a study of control samples from healthy donors and cancer patients. Assay: immunoSEQ multiplex PCR; the TCRdb copy retains only in-frame clones and omits some. There are about 44,000 clones in the sample; over 75% occur only once, and 10% to 13% lies in the top ten. Specimen: PBMCs. These receptors were taken from a woman aged 55 to 70 with lung cancer. Both conserved end residues are part of each CDR3. D genes are given only for firm matches. A clone size is listed for some rows: how often the clone was seen (once, few, many), or a class if it is expanded.

>12|NA|NA|TRBV29-1|TRBJ1-4
TGCAGCGTTAGAGCCCAAGGTGAAAAACTGTTTTTT
CSVRAQGEKLFF
>13|NA|once|TRBV30|TRBJ1-2
TGTGCCTGGAGCGTCGACGTAGGCGGCGGCTACACCTTC
CAWSVDVGGGYTF
>12|NA|NA|TRBV3-1/TRBV3-2|TRBJ2-1
TGTGCCAGCAGCCAAGGGGGCCGTGAGCAGTTCTTC
CASSQGGREQFF
>15|NA|NA|TRBV4-2|TRBJ1-3
TGTGCCAGCAGCGAAGACGTGACAGCTGGAAACACCATATATTTT
CASSEDVTAGNTIYF
>11|NA|NA|TRBV12-3/TRBV12-4|TRBJ2-7
TGTGCCAGCAGTTTAGGGGGATACACAGACTTC
CASSLGGYTDF
>15|TRBD2|NA|TRBV7-7|TRBJ2-1
TGTGCCCCTCAGCGAGCGGGAGGGCCGTGCAATGAGCAGTTCTTC
CAPQRAGGPCNEQFF
>15|NA|NA|TRBV5-1|TRBJ1-1
TGCGCCAGCAGCCCAAGGGGCGTAGGGAACACTGAAGCTTTCTTT
CASSPRGVGNTEAFF
>13|NA|once|TRBV12-3/TRBV12-4|TRBJ1-2
TGTGCCAGCAGTCAAGAACAGTCCTATGGCTACACCTTC
CASSQEQSYGYTF
>15|NA|NA|TRBV7-3|TRBJ2-3
TGTGCCAGCAGCTTGACGGGATATAGCACAGATACGCAGTATTTT
CASSLTGYSTDTQYF
>14|NA|NA|TRBV28|TRBJ1-5
TGTGCCAGCAGTTTGTGGCCGAGCAATCAGCCCCAGCATTTT
CASSLWPSNQPQHF
>15|TRBD2|few|TRBV2|TRBJ2-7
TGTGCCAGCAGTGGGGCTAGCGGGGTCTCCTACGAGCAGTACTTC
CASSGASGVSYEQYF
>18|NA|NA|TRBV4-1|TRBJ1-4
TGCGCCAGCAGCCCCTTTGTCGGCAGGGACGCAACTAATGAAAAACTGTTTTTT
CASSPFVGRDATNEKLFF
>18|TRBD2|NA|TRBV18|TRBJ2-3
TGTGCCAGCTCCCTTAAAAGGAGCGGGACGTACCGTGTGGATACGCAGTATTTT
CASSLKRSGTYRVDTQYF
>15|NA|NA|TRBV5-1|TRBJ2-7
TGCGCCAGCAGCTTGGTCGAGGGGTCTATCGACGAGCAGTACTTC
CASSLVEGSIDEQYF
>14|NA|NA|TRBV6-5|TRBJ2-3
TGTGCCAGCAGCCTGGGGACCAGCACAGATACGCAGTATTTT
CASSLGTSTDTQYF
>16|TRBD1|NA|TRBV5-6|TRBJ2-2
TGTGCCAGCAGCTCACCGGGACAGGGAAACACCGGGGAGCTGTTTTTT
CASSSPGQGNTGELFF
>19|TRBD2|NA|TRBV6-4|TRBJ2-5
TGTGCCAGCAGTGACGAGGGGACTAGCGGGAGTACGTACCAAGAGACCCAGTACTTC
CASSDEGTSGSTYQETQYF
>15|TRBD1|once|TRBV6-5|TRBJ1-1
TGTGCCAGCAGTTACCATACAGGGGTGAACACTGAAGCTTTCTTT
CASSYHTGVNTEAFF
>15|TRBD1|NA|TRBV4-3|TRBJ2-7
TGCGCCAGCAGCCAAGCTTGGCAGGGGGCGCGGGAGCAGTACTTC
CASSQAWQGAREQYF